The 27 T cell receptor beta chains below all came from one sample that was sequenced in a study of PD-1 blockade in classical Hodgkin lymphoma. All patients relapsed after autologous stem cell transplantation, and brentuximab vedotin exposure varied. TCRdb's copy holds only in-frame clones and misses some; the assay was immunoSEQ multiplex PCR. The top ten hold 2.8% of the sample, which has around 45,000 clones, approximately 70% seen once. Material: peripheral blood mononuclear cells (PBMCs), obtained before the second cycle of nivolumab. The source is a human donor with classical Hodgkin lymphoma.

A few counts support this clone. In DNA, the CDR3 is TGTGCCAGCAGCGTAGATCGGTACCCCCGCTACGAGCAGTACTTC. Its protein is CASSVDRYPRYEQYF. The J gene is TRBJ2-7, the V gene TRBV9; no definite D call. The CDR3 is 15 residues long. Per germline, CDR1 SGDLS and CDR2 YYNGEE. Deletions cut 0 bases from V and 3 bases from J, with 13 bases between.

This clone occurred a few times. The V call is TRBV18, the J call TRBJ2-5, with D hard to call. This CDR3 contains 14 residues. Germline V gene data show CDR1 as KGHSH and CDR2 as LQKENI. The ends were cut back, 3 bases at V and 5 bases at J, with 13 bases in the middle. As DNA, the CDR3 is TGTGCCAGCTCACCGTCTGATCATCGGGAGACCCAGTACTTC. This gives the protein CASSPSDHRETQYF.

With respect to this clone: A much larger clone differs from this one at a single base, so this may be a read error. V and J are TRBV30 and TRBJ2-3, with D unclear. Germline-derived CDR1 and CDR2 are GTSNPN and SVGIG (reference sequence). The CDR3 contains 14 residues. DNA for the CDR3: TGTGCCTGGAGTGGGGTTGGCTGGTCAGATACGCAGTGTTTT. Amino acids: CAWSGVGWSDTQCF.

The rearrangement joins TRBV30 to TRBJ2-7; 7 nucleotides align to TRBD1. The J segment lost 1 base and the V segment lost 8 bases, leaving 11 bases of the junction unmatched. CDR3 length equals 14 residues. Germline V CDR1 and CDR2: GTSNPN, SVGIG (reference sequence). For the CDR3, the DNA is TGTGCCCTATTGATGTCGGGACAGTCCTACGAGCAGTACTTC. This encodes CALLMSGQSYEQYF.

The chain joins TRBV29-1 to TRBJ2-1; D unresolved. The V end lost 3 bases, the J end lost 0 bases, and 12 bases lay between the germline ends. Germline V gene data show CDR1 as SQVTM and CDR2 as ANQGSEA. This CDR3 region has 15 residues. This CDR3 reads CSVDLTVSSYNEQFF. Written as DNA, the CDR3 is TGCAGCGTTGACCTGACTGTCAGCTCCTACAATGAGCAGTTCTTC.

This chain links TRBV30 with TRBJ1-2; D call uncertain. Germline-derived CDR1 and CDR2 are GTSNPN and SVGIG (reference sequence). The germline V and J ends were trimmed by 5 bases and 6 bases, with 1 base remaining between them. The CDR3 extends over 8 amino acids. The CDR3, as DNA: TGTGCCTGGGATGGCTACACCTTC. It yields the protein CAWDGYTF.

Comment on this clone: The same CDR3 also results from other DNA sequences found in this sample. CDR3 protein: CASSLTVSYEQYF. For the CDR3, the DNA is TGTGCCAGCAGTTTAACAGTCTCCTACGAGCAGTACTTC. The V gene is TRBV27, the J gene TRBJ2-7; the D is unclear. The V and J ends lost 2 bases and 0 bases respectively, with 5 bases between them. CDR1 and CDR2 (germline): MNHEY, SMNVEV (reference sequence). There are 13 residues in the CDR3.

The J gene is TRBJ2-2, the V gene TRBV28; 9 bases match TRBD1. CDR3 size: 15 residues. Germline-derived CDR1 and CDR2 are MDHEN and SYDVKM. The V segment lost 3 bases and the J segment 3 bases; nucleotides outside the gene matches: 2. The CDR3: CASSLGQGDTGELFF. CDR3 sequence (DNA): TGTGCCAGCAGTTTGGGACAGGGTGACACCGGGGAGCTGTTTTTT.

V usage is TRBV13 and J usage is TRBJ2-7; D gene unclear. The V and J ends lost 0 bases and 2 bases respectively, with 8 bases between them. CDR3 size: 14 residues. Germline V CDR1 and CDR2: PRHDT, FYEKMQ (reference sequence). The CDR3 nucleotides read TGTGCCAGCAGCTTAGGCCCCGAAGCCTACGAGCAGTACTTC. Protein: CASSLGPEAYEQYF.

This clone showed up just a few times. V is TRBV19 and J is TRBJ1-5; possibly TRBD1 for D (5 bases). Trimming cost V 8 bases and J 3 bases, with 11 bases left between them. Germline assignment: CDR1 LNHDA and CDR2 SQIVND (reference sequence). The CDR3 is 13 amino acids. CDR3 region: CASSLGDNQPQHF. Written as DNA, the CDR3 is TGTGCCAGTTCACTAGGGGACAATCAGCCCCAGCATTTT.

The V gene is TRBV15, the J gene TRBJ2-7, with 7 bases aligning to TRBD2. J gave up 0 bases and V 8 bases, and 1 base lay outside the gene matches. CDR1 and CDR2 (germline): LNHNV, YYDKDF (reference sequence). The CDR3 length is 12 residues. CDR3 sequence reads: CATGEGSYEQYF. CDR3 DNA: TGTGCCACCGGGGAGGGCTCCTACGAGCAGTACTTC.

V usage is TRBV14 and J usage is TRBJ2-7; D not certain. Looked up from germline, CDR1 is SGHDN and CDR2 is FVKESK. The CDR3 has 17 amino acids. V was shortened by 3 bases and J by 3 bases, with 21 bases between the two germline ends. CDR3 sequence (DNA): TGTGCCAGCAGCCACGCTAAACTCGCCGGGTCTTACTACGAGCAGTACTTC. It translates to CASSHAKLAGSYYEQYF.

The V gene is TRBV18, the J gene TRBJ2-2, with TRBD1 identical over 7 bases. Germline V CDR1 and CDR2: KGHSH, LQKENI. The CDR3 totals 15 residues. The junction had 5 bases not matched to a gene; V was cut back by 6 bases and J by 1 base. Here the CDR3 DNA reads TGTGCCAGCTCCCAAGACAGGGTGAACACCGGGGAGCTGTTTTTT. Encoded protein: CASSQDRVNTGELFF.

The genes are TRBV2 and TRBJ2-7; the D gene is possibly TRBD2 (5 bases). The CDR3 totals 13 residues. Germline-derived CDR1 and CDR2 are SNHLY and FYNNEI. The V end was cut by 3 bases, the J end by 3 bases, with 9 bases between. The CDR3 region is CASSENDYYEQYF. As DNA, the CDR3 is TGTGCCAGCAGTGAGAATGACTACTACGAGCAGTACTTC. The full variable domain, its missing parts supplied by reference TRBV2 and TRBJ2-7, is EPEVTQTPSHQVTQMGQEVILRCVPISNHLYFYWYRQILGQKVEFLVSFYNNEISEKSEIFDDQFSVERPDGSNFTLKIRSTKLEDSAMYFCASSENDYYEQYFGPGTRLTVT.

CDR3 protein: CSVGPLGGEAFF. The CDR3 bases are TGCAGCGTTGGCCCCTTAGGGGGGGAAGCTTTCTTT. The V call is TRBV29-1, the J call TRBJ1-1; weak D call: TRBD1 (6 bases). V was shortened by 4 bases and J by 8 bases, with 14 bases between the two germline ends. The germline V gene encodes CDR1 SQVTM and CDR2 ANQGSEA. The CDR3 is 12 residues long. The variable domain in full, completed from reference TRBV29-1 and TRBJ1-1, reads SAVISQKPSRDICQRGTSLTIQCQVDSQVTMMFWYRQQPGQSLTLIATANQGSEATYESGFVIDKFPISRPNLTFSTLTVSNMSPEDSSIYLCSVGPLGGEAFFGQGTRLTVV.

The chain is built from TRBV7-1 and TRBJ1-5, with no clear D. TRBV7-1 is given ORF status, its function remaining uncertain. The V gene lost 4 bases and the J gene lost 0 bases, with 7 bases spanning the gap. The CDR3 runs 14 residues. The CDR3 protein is CASSLDASNQPQHF. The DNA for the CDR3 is TGTGCCAGCAGCTTAGATGCTAGCAATCAGCCCCAGCATTTT.

The CDR3 reads CASSPRGPGDTEAFF. The CDR3 DNA reads as TGTGCCAGCAGCCCTAGGGGTCCCGGGGACACTGAAGCTTTCTTT. The V and J genes are TRBV7-2 and TRBJ1-1; a possible D gene is TRBD1 (5 bases). Germline CDR1 SGHTA, CDR2 FQGNSA. The CDR3 has 15 amino acids. The V and J ends lost 5 bases and 3 bases respectively, with 16 bases between them. Drawing the rest from reference TRBV7-2 and TRBJ1-1, the complete variable domain is GAGVSQSPSNKVTEKGKDVELRCDPISGHTALYWYRQSLGQGLEFLIYFQGNSAPDKSGLPSDRFSAERTGGSVSTLTIQRTQQEDSAVYLCASSPRGPGDTEAFFGQGTRLTVV.

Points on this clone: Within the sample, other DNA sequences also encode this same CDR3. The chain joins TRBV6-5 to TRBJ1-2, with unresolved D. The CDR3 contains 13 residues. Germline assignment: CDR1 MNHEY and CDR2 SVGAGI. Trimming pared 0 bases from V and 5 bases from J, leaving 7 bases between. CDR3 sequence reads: CASSYSSVYGYTF. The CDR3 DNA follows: TGTGCCAGCAGTTACTCGAGTGTATATGGCTACACCTTC.

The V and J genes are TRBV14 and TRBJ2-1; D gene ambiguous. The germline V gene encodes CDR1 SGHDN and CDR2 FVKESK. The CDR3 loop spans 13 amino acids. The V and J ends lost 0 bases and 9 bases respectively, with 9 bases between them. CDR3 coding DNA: TGTGCCAGCAGCCAAGATTGGCTCTTTGAGCAGTTCTTC. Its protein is CASSQDWLFEQFF.

CDR3 DNA: TGCGCCAGCAGCCAAGATGCGGGACAGCTAACAAGCCGTCAGTATTTT. It translates to CASSQDAGQLTSRQYF. This chain links TRBV4-1 with TRBJ2-3; TRBD1 might be the D (7 bases). Germline lookup yields CDR1 MGHRA and CDR2 YSYEKL. Between the trimmed V and J ends, which lost 0 bases and 12 bases, there was a span of 22 bases. The CDR3 runs to 16 residues.

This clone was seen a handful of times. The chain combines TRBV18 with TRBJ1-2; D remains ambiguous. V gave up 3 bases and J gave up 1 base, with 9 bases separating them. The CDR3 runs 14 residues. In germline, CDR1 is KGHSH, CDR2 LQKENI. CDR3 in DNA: TGTGCCAGCTCACCCTCGGGGAATAACTATGGCTACACCTTC. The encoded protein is CASSPSGNNYGYTF. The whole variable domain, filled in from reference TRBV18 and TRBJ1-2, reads NAGVMQNPRHLVRRRGQEARLRCSPMKGHSHVYWYRQLPEEGLKFMVYLQKENIIDESGMPKERFSAEFPKEGPSILRIQQVVRGDSAAYFCASSPSGNNYGYTFGSGTRLTVV.

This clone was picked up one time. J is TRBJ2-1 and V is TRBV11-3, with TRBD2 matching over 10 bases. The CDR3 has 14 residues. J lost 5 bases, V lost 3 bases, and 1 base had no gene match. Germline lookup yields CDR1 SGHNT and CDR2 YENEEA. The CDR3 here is CASSFGLADNEQFF. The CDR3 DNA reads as TGTGCCAGCAGCTTCGGACTAGCGGACAATGAGCAGTTCTTC.

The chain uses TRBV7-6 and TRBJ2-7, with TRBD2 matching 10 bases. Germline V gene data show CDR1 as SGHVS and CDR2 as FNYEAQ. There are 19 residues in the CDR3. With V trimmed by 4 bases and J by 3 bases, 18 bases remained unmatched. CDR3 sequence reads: CASSSPRGSGGLSYYEQYF. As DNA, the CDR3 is TGTGCCAGCAGCTCCCCCCGTGGTAGCGGGGGGCTCTCCTACTACGAGCAGTACTTC.

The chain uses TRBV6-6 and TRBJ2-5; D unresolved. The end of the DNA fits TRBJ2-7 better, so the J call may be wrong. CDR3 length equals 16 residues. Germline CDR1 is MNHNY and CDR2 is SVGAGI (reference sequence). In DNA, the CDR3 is TGTGCCAGCAGTTACTCAAGGCAGCAATTCTCCTACGAGCAGTACTTC. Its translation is CASSYSRQQFSYEQYF.

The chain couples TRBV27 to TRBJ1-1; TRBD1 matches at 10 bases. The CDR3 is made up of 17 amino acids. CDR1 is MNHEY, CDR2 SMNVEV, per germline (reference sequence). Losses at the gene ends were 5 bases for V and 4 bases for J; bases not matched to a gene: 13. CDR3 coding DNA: TGTGCCAGCAGTCCAGACAGGGGGCGAAGAGGGGGCACTGAAGCTTTCTTT. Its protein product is CASSPDRGRRGGTEAFF.

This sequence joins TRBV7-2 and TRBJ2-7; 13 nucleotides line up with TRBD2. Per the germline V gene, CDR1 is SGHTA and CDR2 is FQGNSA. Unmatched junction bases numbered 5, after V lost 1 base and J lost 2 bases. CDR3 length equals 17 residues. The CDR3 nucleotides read TGTGCCAGCAGCTTAGGGTTGGGACTAGCGGGAACCTACGAGCAGTACTTC. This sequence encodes CASSLGLGLAGTYEQYF.

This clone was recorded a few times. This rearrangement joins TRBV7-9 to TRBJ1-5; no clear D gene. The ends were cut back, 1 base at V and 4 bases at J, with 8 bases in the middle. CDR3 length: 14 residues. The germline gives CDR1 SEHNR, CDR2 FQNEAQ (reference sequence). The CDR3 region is CASSLGVGNQPQHF. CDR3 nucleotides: TGTGCCAGCAGCTTAGGGGTAGGGAATCAGCCCCAGCATTTT.